These 5 T cell receptor beta chains originate from one sample sequenced in a study of blood T cells in healthy people across ages. Primers used in a second PCR of about 7 to 11 cycles were a sample-barcoded 5' primer and a J-beta primer mix. TCRdb itself ran the 5' RACE reads through MiXCR, one entry per CDR3 protein. The sample holds just under 550,000 distinct CDR3 sequences, 24% seen once. This sample also belongs to another study, concerning T cells of mothers and their children.

The sequenced sample was blood. These receptors were obtained from a boy aged 5 to 17 in good health.

This clonotype occurred a few times. This chain joins TRBV20-1 and TRBJ2-7, with TRBD1 matching 7 bases. Germline V gene sequence: CDR1 DFQATT, CDR2 SNEGSKA (reference sequence). The J segment lost 5 bases and the V segment lost 0 bases, leaving 10 bases of the junction unmatched. The CDR3 length is 15 residues. In DNA, the CDR3 is TGCAGTGCTAGAGATGGGGACAGCTCTTTCGACGAGCAGTACTTC. Its translation is CSARDGDSSFDEQYF.

The rearrangement uses TRBV20-1 and TRBJ2-5; no clear D. The DNA end favors TRBJ2-7, so the J call may be wrong. CDR1 is DFQATT and CDR2 is SNEGSKA in the germline V gene (reference sequence). This CDR3 is built from 15 residues. The CDR3 coding sequence is TGCAGTGCTAGTATTAAGGTGGATATAACCTACGAGCAGTACTTC. Translated: CSASIKVDITYEQYF.

The J gene is TRBJ2-1, the V gene TRBV9, with 9 bases identical to TRBD2. CDR1 is SGDLS, CDR2 YYNGEE, per germline. V lost 2 bases, J lost 1 base, and 10 bases stayed unmatched. The CDR3 loop spans 18 amino acids. The DNA of the CDR3 is TGTGCCAGCAGCGTGCGGGCGGGAGGGGGGATATCCTACAATGAGCAGTTCTTC. Translating it yields CASSVRAGGGISYNEQFF.

The genes are TRBV28 and TRBJ1-6; TRBD1 might be the D (6 bases). V was clipped by 2 bases and J by 9 bases, with 11 bases between them. This CDR3 is 14 amino acids long. The germline V gene encodes CDR1 MDHEN and CDR2 SYDVKM. The CDR3 protein is CASSLRARGSPLHF. CDR3 nucleotide sequence: TGTGCCAGCAGTTTAAGAGCCAGGGGTTCACCCCTCCACTTT.

This clonotype was observed once. The chain uses TRBV20-1 and TRBJ1-4; 11 nucleotides agree with TRBD1. Losses at the gene ends were 0 bases for V and 7 bases for J; bases not matched to a gene: 4. This CDR3 has 15 amino acids. CDR1 and CDR2 from the germline V gene are DFQATT and SNEGSKA (reference sequence). As DNA, the CDR3 is TGCAGTGCTAGAGACCGGACAGGGGGCTCTGAAAAACTGTTTTTT. It translates to CSARDRTGGSEKLFF.